The entry below describes one TCR beta chain. Its target is not known. Other DNA sequences from this sample encode an identical CDR3 as well. The trim removed 3 bases at V and 1 base at J, leaving 2 bases unmatched. Germline V lookup: CDR1 SNHLY, CDR2 FYNNEI. This CDR3 comprises 15 residues. The study ran its PCR with 60 Vbeta and 13 Jbeta primers. Libraries were prepared by immunoSEQ multiplex PCR; TCRdb keeps only in-frame clonotypes and omits some of them. The sample lists about 130,000 clones, roughly 82% occurring once. The data belong to a study of cytomegalovirus exposure and HLA in healthy donors. Overall study findings and caveats: The classifier reportedly diagnosed cytomegalovirus status with high specificity and sensitivity. Later analysis suggested links between common viral pathogens and several top significant clusters.

The specimen was PBMCs. V and J are TRBV2 and TRBJ2-3; 9 nucleotides match TRBD2. The clonotype originates from a boy aged 5-17 years in good health and CMV-seronegative. The CDR3 region has the DNA TGTGCCAGCAGTGATTTAGCGGGAGGCACAGATACGCAGTATTTT. Protein product: CASSDLAGGTDTQYF. Full variable domain (remainder filled in from reference TRBV2 and TRBJ2-3): EPEVTQTPSHQVTQMGQEVILRCVPISNHLYFYWYRQILGQKVEFLVSFYNNEISEKSEIFDDQFSVERPDGSNFTLKIRSTKLEDSAMYFCASSDLAGGTDTQYFGPGTRLTVL.